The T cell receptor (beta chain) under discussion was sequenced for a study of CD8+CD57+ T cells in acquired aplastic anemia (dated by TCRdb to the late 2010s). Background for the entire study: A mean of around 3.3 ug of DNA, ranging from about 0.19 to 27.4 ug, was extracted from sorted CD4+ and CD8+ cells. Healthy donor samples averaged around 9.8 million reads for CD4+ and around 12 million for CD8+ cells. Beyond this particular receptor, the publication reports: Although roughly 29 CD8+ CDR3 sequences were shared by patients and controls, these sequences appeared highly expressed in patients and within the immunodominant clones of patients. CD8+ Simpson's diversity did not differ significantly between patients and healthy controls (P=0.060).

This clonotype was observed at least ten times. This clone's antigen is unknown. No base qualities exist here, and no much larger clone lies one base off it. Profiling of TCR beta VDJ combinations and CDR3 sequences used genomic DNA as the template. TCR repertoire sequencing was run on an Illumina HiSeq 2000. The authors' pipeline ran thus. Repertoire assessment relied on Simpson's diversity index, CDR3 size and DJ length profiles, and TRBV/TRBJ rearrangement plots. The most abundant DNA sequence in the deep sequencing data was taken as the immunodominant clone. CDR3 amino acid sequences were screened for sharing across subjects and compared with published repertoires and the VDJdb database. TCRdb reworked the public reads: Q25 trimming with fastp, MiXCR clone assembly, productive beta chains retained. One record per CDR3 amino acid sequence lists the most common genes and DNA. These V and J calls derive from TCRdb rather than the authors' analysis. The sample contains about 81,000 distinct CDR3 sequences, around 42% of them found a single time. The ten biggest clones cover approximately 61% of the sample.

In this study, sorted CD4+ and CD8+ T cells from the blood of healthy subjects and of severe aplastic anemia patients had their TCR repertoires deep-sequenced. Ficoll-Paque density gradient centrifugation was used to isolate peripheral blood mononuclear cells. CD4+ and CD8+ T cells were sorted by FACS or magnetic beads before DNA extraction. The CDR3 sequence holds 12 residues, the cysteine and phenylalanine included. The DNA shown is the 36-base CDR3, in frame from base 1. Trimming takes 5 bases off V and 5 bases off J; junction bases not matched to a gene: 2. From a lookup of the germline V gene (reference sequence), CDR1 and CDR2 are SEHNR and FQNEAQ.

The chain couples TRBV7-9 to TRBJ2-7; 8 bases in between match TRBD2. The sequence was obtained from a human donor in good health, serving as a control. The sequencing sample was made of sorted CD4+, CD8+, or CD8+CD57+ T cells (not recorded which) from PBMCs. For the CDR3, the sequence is CASSAGGDEQYF. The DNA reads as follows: TGTGCCAGCAGCGCGGGAGGAGACGAGCAGTACTTC. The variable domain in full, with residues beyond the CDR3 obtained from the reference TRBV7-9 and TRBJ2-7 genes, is DTGVSQNPRHKITKRGQNVTFRCDPISEHNRLYWYRQTLGQGPEFLTYFQNEAQLEKSRLLSDRFSAERPKGSFSTLEIQRTEQGDSAMYLCASSAGGDEQYFGPGTRLTVT.